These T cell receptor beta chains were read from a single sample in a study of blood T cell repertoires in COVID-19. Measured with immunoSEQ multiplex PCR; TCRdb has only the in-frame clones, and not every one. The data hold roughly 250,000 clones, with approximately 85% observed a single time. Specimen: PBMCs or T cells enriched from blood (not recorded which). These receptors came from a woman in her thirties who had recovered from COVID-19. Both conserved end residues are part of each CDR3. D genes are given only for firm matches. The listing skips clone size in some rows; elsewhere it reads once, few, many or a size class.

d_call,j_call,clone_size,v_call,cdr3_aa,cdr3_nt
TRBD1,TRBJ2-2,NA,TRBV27,CASSRTGFLGGELFF,TGTGCCAGCAGCCGGACAGGGTTCCTTGGGGGGGAGCTGTTTTTT
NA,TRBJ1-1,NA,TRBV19,CASNVASRVNTEAFF,TGTGCCAGTAATGTTGCCTCGAGAGTGAACACTGAAGCTTTCTTT
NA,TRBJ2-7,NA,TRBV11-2,CASNPWDIQLHPYEQYF,TGTGCCAGCAACCCCTGGGACATCCAGCTCCACCCCTACGAGCAGTACTTC
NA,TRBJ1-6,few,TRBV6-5,CASRTGSSYNSPLHF,TGTGCCAGCAGAACAGGGAGCTCCTATAATTCACCCCTCCACTTT
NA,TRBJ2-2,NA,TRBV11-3,CASSLSGSQSTNTGELFF,TGTGCCAGCAGCTTATCCGGGTCTCAATCGACGAACACCGGGGAGCTGTTTTTT
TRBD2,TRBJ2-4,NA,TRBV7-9,CASSSRWAGVGNIQYF,TGTGCCAGCAGCTCTCGGTGGGCGGGAGTGGGAAACATTCAGTACTTC
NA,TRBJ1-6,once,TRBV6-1,CASSEAAGARSPLHF,TGTGCCAGCAGTGAAGCGGCAGGGGCTAGGTCACCCCTCCACTTT
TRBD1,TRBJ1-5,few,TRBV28,CASSLAGGEYLQPQHF,TGTGCCAGCAGTTTAGCAGGGGGCGAATATCTTCAGCCCCAGCATTTT
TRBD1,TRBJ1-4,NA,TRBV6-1,CASSEGQTGGREKLFF,TGTGCCAGCAGTGAAGGTCAGACAGGGGGTAGAGAAAAACTGTTTTTT
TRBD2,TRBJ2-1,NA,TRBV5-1,CASILAGGHNEQFF,TGCGCCAGTATCCTAGCGGGAGGACACAATGAGCAGTTCTTC
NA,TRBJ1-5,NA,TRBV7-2,CASSPKTAYQPQHF,TGTGCCAGCAGCCCTAAGACAGCCTATCAGCCCCAGCATTTT
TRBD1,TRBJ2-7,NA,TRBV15,CATSRIPGQGISEQYF,TGTGCCACCAGCCGTATACCGGGACAGGGAATATCCGAGCAGTACTTC
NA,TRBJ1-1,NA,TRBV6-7,CASRGHLKAFF,TGTGCCAGCCGGGGACACCTAAAAGCTTTCTTT
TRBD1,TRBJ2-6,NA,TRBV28,CASITGQGLAGANVLTF,TGTGCCAGCATCACGGGACAGGGACTCGCTGGGGCCAACGTCCTGACTTTC
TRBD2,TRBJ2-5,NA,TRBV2,CASSDLAGNQETQYF,TGTGCCAGCAGTGATCTAGCGGGGAACCAAGAGACCCAGTACTTC
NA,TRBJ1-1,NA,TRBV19,CASSPTGFGTEAFF,TGTGCCAGTAGTCCGACGGGTTTTGGGACTGAAGCTTTCTTT
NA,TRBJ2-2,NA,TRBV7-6,CASSGTSSWGELFF,TGTGCCAGCAGCGGTACTAGCTCCTGGGGGGAGCTGTTTTTT
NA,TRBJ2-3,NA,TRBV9,CASSVEPGSVTDTQYF,TGTGCCAGCAGCGTAGAGCCTGGCAGCGTTACAGATACGCAGTATTTT
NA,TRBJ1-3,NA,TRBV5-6,CASSLGQVSGNTIYF,TGTGCCAGCAGCTTGGGGCAGGTCTCTGGAAACACCATATATTTT
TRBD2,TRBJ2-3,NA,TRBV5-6,CASPLSARGAESTDTQYF,TGTGCCAGTCCTCTTAGCGCGCGGGGGGCCGAAAGCACAGATACGCAGTATTTT
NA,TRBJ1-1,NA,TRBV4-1,CASSQERGSVAEAFF,TGCGCCAGCAGCCAAGAGAGAGGCAGCGTCGCTGAAGCTTTCTTT
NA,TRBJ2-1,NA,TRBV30,CAWSDNEQFF,TGTGCCTGGAGCGACAATGAGCAGTTCTTC
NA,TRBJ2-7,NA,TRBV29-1,CSGGTVREQYF,TGCAGCGGCGGGACAGTGCGCGAGCAGTACTTC
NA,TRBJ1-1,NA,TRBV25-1,CASSEYRGTEAFF,TGTGCCAGCAGTGAATATCGGGGAACTGAAGCTTTCTTT
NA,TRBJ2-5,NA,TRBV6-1,CASSETPPSETQYF,TGTGCCAGCAGTGAAACACCCCCCTCGGAGACCCAGTACTTC
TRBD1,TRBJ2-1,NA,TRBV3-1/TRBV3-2,CASSQGFGTGATLSYNEQFF,TGTGCCAGCAGCCAGGGATTCGGGACAGGGGCCACCCTTTCCTACAATGAGCAGTTCTTC
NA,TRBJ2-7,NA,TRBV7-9,CASSLADRQTYEQYF,TGTGCCAGCAGCTTAGCGGATCGACAGACCTACGAGCAGTACTTC
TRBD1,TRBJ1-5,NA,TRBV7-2,CASSSRQGLASNQPQHF,TGTGCCAGCAGCTCCCGACAGGGACTAGCGTCAAATCAGCCCCAGCATTTT
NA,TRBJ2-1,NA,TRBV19,CASSMKGGILLPRGYNEQFF,TGTGCCAGTAGTATGAAGGGCGGGATTCTTCTTCCCCGGGGGTACAATGAGCAGTTCTTC
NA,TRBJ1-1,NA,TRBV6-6,CASTLTGGGNTEAFF,TGTGCCAGCACCCTCACGGGAGGGGGGAACACTGAAGCTTTCTTT
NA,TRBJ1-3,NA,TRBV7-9,CASSLAPENTIYF,TGTGCCAGCAGCTTAGCGCCAGAAAACACCATATATTTT
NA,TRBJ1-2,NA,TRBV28,CASSTNTGANYGYTF,TGTGCCAGCAGTACCAATACAGGAGCTAACTATGGCTACACCTTC
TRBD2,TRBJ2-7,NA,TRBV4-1,CASSQGRGRLSGRPSYEQYF,TGCGCCAGCAGCCAAGGGAGGGGCCGCCTTAGCGGGAGGCCCTCCTACGAGCAGTACTTC
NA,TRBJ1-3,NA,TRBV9,CASSVEGGTGNTIYF,TGTGCCAGCAGCGTAGAGGGGGGGACTGGAAACACCATATATTTT
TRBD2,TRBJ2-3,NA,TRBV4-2,CASSPTGGGAADTQYF,TGTGCCAGCAGCCCTACCGGCGGGGGGGCCGCAGATACGCAGTATTTT
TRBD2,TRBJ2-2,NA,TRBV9,CASSVTAGGPDTGELFF,TGTGCCAGCAGCGTTACGGCGGGAGGGCCGGACACCGGGGAGCTGTTTTTT
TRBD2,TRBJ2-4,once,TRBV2,CASNGGRNIQYF,TGTGCCAGCAACGGGGGGAGAAACATTCAGTACTTC
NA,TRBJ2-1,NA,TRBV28,CASSFPEKTYNEQFF,TGTGCCAGCAGTTTTCCAGAAAAGACCTACAATGAGCAGTTCTTC
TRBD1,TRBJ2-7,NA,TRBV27,CASSPLGQGSYEQYF,TGTGCCAGCAGTCCTCTAGGACAGGGCTCCTACGAGCAGTACTTC
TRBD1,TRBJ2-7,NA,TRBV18,CASSPVDRGSAYEQYF,TGTGCCAGCTCACCAGTAGACAGGGGATCAGCCTACGAGCAGTACTTC
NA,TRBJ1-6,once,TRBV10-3,CAISDSGYDSPLHF,TGTGCCATCAGTGATTCAGGGTACGATTCACCCCTCCACTTT
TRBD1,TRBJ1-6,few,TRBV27,CASSFRTGGSPLHF,TGTGCCAGCAGTTTTAGGACAGGGGGTTCACCCCTCCACTTT
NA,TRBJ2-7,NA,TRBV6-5,CASTWRHEQYF,TGTGCCAGCACCTGGCGGCACGAGCAGTACTTC
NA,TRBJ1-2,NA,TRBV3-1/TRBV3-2,CASSLTGNYGYTF,TGTGCCAGCAGCCTTACAGGGAACTATGGCTACACCTTC
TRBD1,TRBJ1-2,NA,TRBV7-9,CASRISGQGVYGYTF,TGTGCCAGCAGAATTAGTGGACAGGGAGTCTATGGCTACACCTTC